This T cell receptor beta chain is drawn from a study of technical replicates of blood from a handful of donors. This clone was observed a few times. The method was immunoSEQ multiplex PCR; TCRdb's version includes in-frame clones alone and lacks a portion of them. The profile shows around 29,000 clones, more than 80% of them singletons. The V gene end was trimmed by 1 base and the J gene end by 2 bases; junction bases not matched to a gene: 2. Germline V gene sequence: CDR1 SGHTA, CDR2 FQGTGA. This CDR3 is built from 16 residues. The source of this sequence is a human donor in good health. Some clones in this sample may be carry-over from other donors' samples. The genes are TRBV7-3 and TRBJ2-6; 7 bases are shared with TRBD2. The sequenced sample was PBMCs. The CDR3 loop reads CASSLSAGAGANVLTF. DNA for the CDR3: TGTGCCAGCAGCTTAAGTGCGGGGGCTGGGGCCAACGTCCTGACTTTC.